The present T cell receptor (beta chain) was sequenced within a study of shared clonotypes between healthy human individuals (dated by TCRdb to 2018 to 2020). Regarding the research as a whole: Three men and two women, aged 18 to 49 years, made up the cohort. For each donor, three plates each were used for CD4 naive and CD4 memory, two plates were used for CD8 naive, and one plate was used for CD8 memory. The study deeply sequenced blood TCR repertoires of several healthy adults to estimate repertoire size and the extent of clonotype sharing between individuals. Different laboratories and diverse techniques were used to prepare libraries and sequence TCR repertoires, to increase sequencing depth and limit assay-specific biases. Between about 0.8 and 9.5 billion PBMCs per donor were obtained by leukapheresis.

Concerning this clone itself: The clone's antigen remains unknown. No base quality information exists; no much larger clone differs at one position.

Here is what the overall study found, with its caveats: Pairwise subsampling led to the expectation that sequencing depth would affect the degree of clonotype sharing among donors. When several donors were compared, the shared fraction of clonotypes was 5% to 6.5% for naive CD4, less than 4% for naive CD8, 2% to 2.5% for memory CD4, and 0.4% for memory CD8. Sampling was restricted to blood, and TCR repertoires in tissues likely differ from the TCR repertoires found in blood. Because the study included a small number of donors, the genetic and exposure-history diversity represented was limited. Compared with non-shared clonotypes, the clonotypes found in all four sorted-subset donors had higher generation probabilities. Naive subsets generally had larger estimated clonotype richness than memory subsets. Rarefaction of sorted-subset datasets indicated incomplete sequencing despite the large sequencing depth.

Using the deep immunoSEQ assay, multiplex PCR amplified TCR CDR3 regions from genomic DNA. Extracted genomic DNA from each cell subset was spread evenly across all wells of several immunoSEQ 96-well plates, with each plate serving as a replicate. For sorted subsets, around 0.2 ug genomic DNA, equal to 30,000 or so T cell genomes, was loaded into each replicate PCR. The purified libraries were quantified using a Qubit 3.0 fluorometer, sized with a Bioanalyzer 2100, and then quantified again using the KAPA Library Quantification kit. Every immunoSEQ 96-well plate was sequenced on a separate single-read 150-cycle Illumina NextSeq 550 flow cell. The study's processing was this. Because the immunoSEQ output included only junctional sequences and no quality scores, the filtering could not be the same as the filtering used for full-length reads. To assign V/J genes and CDR3, sequences were annotated using PyIR, a Python wrapper for IgBLAST v1.9, with IMGT germline references. Reads were filtered out if the reads had weak V/J assignments (E-value above 1e-6), no CDR3, stop codons, out-of-frame junctions, or ambiguous translated residues. A V3J clonotype was defined by an identical inferred V gene, J gene, and CDR3 amino acid sequence. The percentage overlap between two repertoires was calculated by dividing the number of shared unique clonotypes by the size of the smaller repertoire. Three approaches were used to assess repertoire richness: RTK rarefaction, the Chao1 estimator, and Recon v2.1 estimates of unobserved clonotypes. For all TCRbeta clonotypes obtained by the gDNA method from a few donors, generation probabilities were computed with OLGA. TCRdb took this table from immuneACCESS and kept in-frame rearrangements with V and J called. Such tables lack part of the clones; where checked against another copy, unresolved V genes explain under half of the gap, and the rest is unexplained. The V and J calls and clone size come from that table; D and trimming were worked out from the DNA. The sample has about 640,000 clones on record, about 78% of them singletons. The ten largest clones add up to around 1.8% of the sample.

Donors were healthy HIV-negative adults with no recently reported acute infections or vaccinations. All donors were Caucasian adults living in Nashville, Tennessee, USA. CD4+ T cells were enriched by magnetic negative selection, after which naive cells were positively selected on CD45RA and the negative fraction was taken as the memory subset. Blood was collected by leukapheresis, and PBMCs were isolated by Ficoll-Histopaque density gradient centrifugation and then cryopreserved in liquid nitrogen vapor phase. Purity and quantity of every magnetically sorted T cell population were checked by analytical flow cytometry. Each sorted fraction had its genomic DNA isolated and then quantified by UV absorbance on a Nanodrop 2000c. The clonotype was recovered from a woman aged 30 to 39 in good health. The specimen was memory CD4+ T cells sorted from blood. The cell subset or site label, read with the paper, signifies: CD45RA-negative fraction.

CDR3 loop: CASSFRTGGIADTQYF. The DNA sequence follows: TGTGCCAGCAGTTTCCGGACAGGGGGGATCGCAGATACGCAGTATTTT. The chain was built from TRBV28 and TRBJ2-3; TRBD1 aligns with 10 central bases. V has 3 bases trimmed and J has 4 bases trimmed; junction bases matching no gene number 7. CDR1 MDHEN and CDR2 SYDVKM are derived from the germline V gene. The CDR3, from cysteine to phenylalanine, totals 16 residues. Only CDR3 DNA is held: 48 bases, read in frame from base 1. Full variable domain (CDR3 extended with the reference TRBV28 and TRBJ2-3 proteins): DVKVTQSSRYLVKRTGEKVFLECVQDMDHENMFWYRQDPGLGLRLIYFSYDVKMKEKGDIPEGYSVSREKKERFSLILESASTNQTSMYLCASSFRTGGIADTQYFGPGTRLTVL.